Each of the 16 T cell receptor beta chains below was sequenced from the same sample in a study of CXCR3-negative and CXCR3-positive naive CD8 T cells. Whole-study results and caveats: When CXCR3-positive naive cells were set against CXCR3-negative naive cells, the former had more hydrophobic TRB CDR3s.

No antigen has been assigned to these receptors. Carrying UMI labels, the TRB cDNA libraries were prepared through 5' RACE. TCRdb re-called the 5' RACE reads and catalogs CDR3 proteins one per entry, DNA excluded. In total, the table holds about 130,000 distinct CDR3 sequences. The sample taken for sequencing was naive CXCR3+ CD8+ T cells from blood. Subset denoted: CD45RO-CCR7+CD27+CD95- naive CD8+ T cells expressing CXCR3 (TNR3+). The receptors stem from a human donor in good health. Some clones in this sample may be carry-over from other donors' samples.

The rearrangement joins TRBV12-3 or TRBV12-4 to TRBJ1-1; the TCRdb D gene call, TRBD1, has no DNA to confirm it. The CDR3 spans 15 residues. The CDR3 region is CASRSRDRGPTEAFF.

CDR3: CSASGINNEQFF. The gene calls are TRBV20-1 and TRBJ2-1; TCRdb names TRBD1, which stays unverified in the absence of DNA. The CDR3 contains 12 residues. Germline V CDR1 and CDR2: DFQATT, SNEGSKA (reference sequence).

The CDR3 region is CASSLTGLFGTQYF. V gene TRBV28 combines with J gene TRBJ2-5; with no DNA, the TCRdb D assignment of TRBD1 cannot be verified. This CDR3 is 14 amino acids long. Germline CDR1 is MDHEN and CDR2 is SYDVKM.

The genes are TRBV4-3 and TRBJ1-1; TCRdb's D call of TRBD1 is untestable without DNA. The CDR3 runs to 15 residues. The germline V gene has CDR1 LGHNA and CDR2 YSLEER. CDR3 amino acids: CASSHRTGVNTEAFF.

The gene calls are TRBV9 and TRBJ2-5; TCRdb's D gene call, TRBD2, goes unchecked for lack of DNA. The germline V gene encodes CDR1 SGDLS and CDR2 YYNGEE. The CDR3 consists of 17 residues. CDR3 residues: CASSVEVSSPLLETQYF.

CDR3 region: CASSSSGVNQPQHF. The genes are TRBV12-3 or TRBV12-4 and TRBJ1-5; TCRdb's D call of TRBD1 is untestable without DNA. There are 14 residues in the CDR3.

The V gene is TRBV2, the J gene TRBJ1-5; TCRdb's D gene call, TRBD1, goes unchecked for lack of DNA. There are 18 residues in the CDR3. CDR1 is SNHLY, CDR2 FYNNEI, per germline. This CDR3 reads CASSGDPGWGHSNQPQHF.

The chain links TRBV20-1 to TRBJ2-1; no DNA is available, so the TRBD2 call from TCRdb remains unchecked. This CDR3 has 13 residues. Per the germline V gene, CDR1 is DFQATT and CDR2 is SNEGSKA (reference sequence). CDR3 amino acids: CSASWGEHNEQFF.

The chain uses TRBV25-1 and TRBJ1-6; TCRdb names TRBD1, which stays unverified in the absence of DNA. Germline values: CDR1 MGHDK, CDR2 SYGVNS. The CDR3 has 14 residues. The CDR3 sequence: CASSEGADNSPLHF.

The CDR3 spells CASSPDRQPLHF. This chain links TRBV12-3 or TRBV12-4 with TRBJ1-6. The CDR3 extends over 12 amino acids.

Judged by frequency, this clonotype is medium-sized. V gene TRBV7-6 combines with J gene TRBJ2-3. CDR3 length: 14 amino acids. Germline lookup yields CDR1 SGHVS and CDR2 FNYEAQ. The CDR3 spells CASSLAGGTDTQYF.

V gene TRBV13 combines with J gene TRBJ2-5; TCRdb gives TRBD2 as the D gene, but with no DNA this cannot be confirmed. This CDR3 comprises 14 residues. The V gene's germline CDR1 is PRHDT and CDR2 FYEKMQ (reference sequence). CDR3 region: CASSFASGGETQYF. Looking up the rest from reference TRBV13 and TRBJ2-5 gives the full variable domain: AAGVIQSPRHLIKEKRETATLKCYPIPRHDTVYWYQQGPGQDPQFLISFYEKMQSDKGSIPDRFSAQQFSDYHSELNMSSLELGDSALYFCASSFASGGETQYFGPGTRLLVL.

The chain couples TRBV7-9 to TRBJ2-7; TCRdb's assignment of TRBD2 cannot be checked, as there is no DNA. Per the germline V gene, CDR1 is SEHNR and CDR2 is FQNEAQ (reference sequence). There are 16 residues in the CDR3. CDR3 in amino acids: CASSRPRTGGDYEQYF. The complete variable domain, with remaining parts taken from reference TRBV7-9 and TRBJ2-7, reads DTGVSQNPRHKITKRGQNVTFRCDPISEHNRLYWYRQTLGQGPEFLTYFQNEAQLEKSRLLSDRFSAERPKGSFSTLEIQRTEQGDSAMYLCASSRPRTGGDYEQYFGPGTRLTVT.

The gene calls are TRBV20-1 and TRBJ2-7. The germline CDR1 and CDR2 sequences are DFQATT and SNEGSKA (reference sequence). The CDR3 is made up of 15 amino acids. The CDR3 loop is CSASRIDRSLFEQYF.

The chain recombines TRBV29-1 with TRBJ1-1; TCRdb names TRBD1, which stays unverified in the absence of DNA. Germline values: CDR1 SQVTM, CDR2 ANQGSEA. This CDR3 is built from 14 residues. CDR3 sequence: CSVHPGGRATEAFF. Looking up the rest from reference TRBV29-1 and TRBJ1-1 gives the full variable domain: SAVISQKPSRDICQRGTSLTIQCQVDSQVTMMFWYRQQPGQSLTLIATANQGSEATYESGFVIDKFPISRPNLTFSTLTVSNMSPEDSSIYLCSVHPGGRATEAFFGQGTRLTVV.

V and J are TRBV13 and TRBJ2-7. The CDR3 totals 12 residues. The V gene's germline CDR1 is PRHDT and CDR2 FYEKMQ (reference sequence). CDR3 sequence: CASSFQSYEQYF. Full variable domain (missing parts from reference TRBV13 and TRBJ2-7): AAGVIQSPRHLIKEKRETATLKCYPIPRHDTVYWYQQGPGQDPQFLISFYEKMQSDKGSIPDRFSAQQFSDYHSELNMSSLELGDSALYFCASSFQSYEQYFGPGTRLTVT.